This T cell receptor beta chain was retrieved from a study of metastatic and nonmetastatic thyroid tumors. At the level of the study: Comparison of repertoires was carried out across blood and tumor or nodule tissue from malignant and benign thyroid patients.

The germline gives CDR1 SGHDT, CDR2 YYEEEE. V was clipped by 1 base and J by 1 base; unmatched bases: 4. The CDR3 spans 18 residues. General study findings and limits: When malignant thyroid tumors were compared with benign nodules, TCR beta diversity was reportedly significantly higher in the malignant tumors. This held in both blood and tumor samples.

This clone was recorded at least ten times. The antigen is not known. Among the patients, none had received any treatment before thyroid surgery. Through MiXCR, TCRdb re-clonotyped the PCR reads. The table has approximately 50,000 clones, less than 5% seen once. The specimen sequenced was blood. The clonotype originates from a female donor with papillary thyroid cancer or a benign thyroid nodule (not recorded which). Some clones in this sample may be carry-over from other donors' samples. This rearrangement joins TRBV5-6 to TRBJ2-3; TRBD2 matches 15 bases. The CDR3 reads CASSLTWTSGRGTDTQYF. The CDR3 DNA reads TGTGCCAGCAGCTTGACCTGGACTAGCGGGAGGGGCACAGATACGCAGTATTTT.